The T cell receptor (beta chain) under discussion was sequenced for a study of vaccination and CD4 T cells after COVID-19. This clonotype has only a few counts. Its target is unknown. Cultured CD4+ T-cell DNA underwent Oncomine TCR Beta short-read sequencing. MiXCR, run by TCRdb on the PCR reads, gives a single entry per CDR3 protein. Here the sample spans around 19,000 distinct CDR3 sequences, around 33% being singletons. The CDR3 totals 14 residues. Looked up from germline, CDR1 is DFQATT and CDR2 is SNEGSKA (reference sequence). V was shortened by 4 bases and J by 1 base, with 10 bases between the two germline ends. The time point was: late sampling 161 to 241 days after vaccination in a few convalescent patients. Treatment noted: approximately 9-day PBMC culture with coronavirus spike peptide pools or control peptides (ViraFEST assay).

This TCR was sampled from a human donor who had recovered from COVID-19. The genes are TRBV20-1 and TRBJ2-2, with D possibly TRBD1 on 5 matching bases. The input for sequencing was CD4+ T cells from blood, cultured in vitro, taken about 7 months after SARS-CoV-2 vaccination. The CDR3 DNA reads TGCAGTGCTACAGGACACTTGAACACCGGGGAGCTGTTTTTT. This sequence encodes CSATGHLNTGELFF.